The 32 T cell receptor beta chains below were found in one sample sequenced in a study of vaccination and CD4 T cells after COVID-19. The antigens these receptors bind are not known. Treatment: approximately nine-day PBMC culture with coronavirus spike peptide pools or control peptides (ViraFEST assay). With the Oncomine TCR Beta short-read assay, DNA from cultured CD4+ T cells was sequenced. TCRdb passed the PCR reads through MiXCR, listing each CDR3 protein once. The sample has approximately 12,000 distinct CDR3 sequences; 76% are singletons. What was sequenced was CD4+ T cells from blood, cultured in vitro. Every receptor here comes from a human donor who had recovered from COVID-19.

This chain connects TRBV14 to TRBJ1-1, with TRBD1 as a possible D gene (5 bases). Looked up from germline, CDR1 is SGHDN and CDR2 is FVKESK. The CDR3 is 17 residues long. V gave up 0 bases and J gave up 1 base, with 15 bases separating them. The CDR3 DNA is TGTGCCAGCAGCCAAGATCGCCTCATCGGGGGGAACACTGAAGCTTTCTTT. This gives the protein CASSQDRLIGGNTEAFF.

The genes are TRBV20-1 and TRBJ1-2, with 9 bases aligning to TRBD1. With V trimmed by 5 bases and J by 7 bases, 11 bases remained unmatched. Germline V gives CDR1 DFQATT, CDR2 SNEGSKA (reference sequence). This CDR3 is built from 14 residues. The CDR3 nucleotides are TGCAGTGCTGGAGTGGGACAGGGTGTTTCTGGCTACACCTTC. Its translation is CSAGVGQGVSGYTF.

This CDR3 reads CASSLFSQPQHF. DNA for the CDR3: TGTGCCAGCAGTTTGTTCAGTCAGCCCCAGCATTTT. The rearrangement links TRBV12-3 or TRBV12-4 to TRBJ1-5; D is ambiguous. Deletions cut 3 bases from V and 6 bases from J, with 6 bases between. This CDR3 has 12 amino acids.

This clonotype was found a few times. V usage is TRBV7-9 and J usage is TRBJ1-1; D not resolved. Per the germline V gene, CDR1 is SEHNR and CDR2 is FQNEAQ (reference sequence). V lost 5 bases and J 1 base, leaving 8 bases between the germline ends. The CDR3 contains 13 residues. The CDR3 loop reads CASSPVSNTEAFF. Written as DNA, the CDR3 is TGTGCCAGCAGCCCCGTTTCGAACACTGAAGCTTTCTTT.

V is TRBV11-2 and J is TRBJ2-7; perhaps D is TRBD1 or TRBD2 (5 bases each). Looked up from germline, CDR1 is SGHAT and CDR2 is FQNNGV. The CDR3 covers 16 residues. The V and J ends lost 1 base and 0 bases respectively, with 13 bases between them. Written as DNA, the CDR3 is TGTGCCAGCAGCTTAGTGGGACGGCCTTCCTCCTACGAGCAGTACTTC. As protein: CASSLVGRPSSYEQYF. Full variable domain (outside the CDR3, taken from reference TRBV11-2 and TRBJ2-7): EAGVAQSPRYKIIEKRQSVAFWCNPISGHATLYWYQQILGQGPKLLIQFQNNGVVDDSQLPKDRFSAERLKGVDSTLKIQPAKLEDSAVYLCASSLVGRPSSYEQYFGPGTRLTVT.

The J gene is TRBJ2-7, the V gene TRBV24-1; 7 positions agree with TRBD2. CDR3 length: 17 amino acids. J was trimmed by 5 bases and V by 4 bases; bases with no gene match: 16. CDR1 is KGHDR and CDR2 is SFDVKD in the germline V gene. CDR3 DNA sequence: TGTGCCACCAGTGACTCTCGTTCGGCTGGGAGGGGCCACGAGCAGTACTTC. Translating it yields CATSDSRSAGRGHEQYF.

By share, this clonotype ranks as large. The chain joins TRBV6-1 to TRBJ2-1; TRBD1 aligns across 8 bases. The V and J ends lost 5 bases and 7 bases, in that order; junction bases with no gene match: 13. Germline lookup yields CDR1 MNHNS and CDR2 SASEGT. The CDR3 has 16 residues. Here the CDR3 DNA reads TGTGCCAGCAGTCCAGTAGGGGCAGGGGGCGGGAATGAGCAGTTCTTC. It codes for CASSPVGAGGGNEQFF.

This chain uses TRBV2 with TRBJ2-3; 9 bases agree with TRBD1. There are 14 residues in the CDR3. V lost 5 bases, J lost 7 bases, and 7 bases stayed unmatched. From germline, CDR1 is SNHLY and CDR2 FYNNEI. Here the CDR3 reads CASSPTGGRNTQYF. The CDR3 nucleotides are TGTGCCAGCAGTCCGACAGGGGGGCGAAATACGCAGTATTTT.

J is TRBJ1-2 and V is TRBV11-1; D may be TRBD1 (6 bases). The CDR3 runs to 14 residues. The V end was cut by 5 bases, the J end by 8 bases, with 18 bases between. The germline gives CDR1 SGHAT, CDR2 FQDESV (reference sequence). The CDR3 reads CASSPPGGPGGYTF. DNA for the CDR3: TGTGCCAGCAGCCCTCCGGGGGGCCCGGGGGGCTACACCTTC.

The chain carries TRBV6-1 and TRBJ1-5; 9 nucleotides agree with TRBD1. The V and J ends lost 5 bases and 9 bases, in that order; junction bases with no gene match: 8. CDR1 MNHNS and CDR2 SASEGT come from the germline V gene. The CDR3 is 14 amino acids. The CDR3 spells CASSPGTGTLPQHF. CDR3 nucleotides: TGTGCCAGCAGTCCAGGGACAGGGACTTTGCCCCAGCATTTT.

The CDR3 coding sequence is TGTGCCAGCAGTTCCACAGGGAGCTCCTATAATTCACCCCTCCACTTT. This sequence encodes CASSSTGSSYNSPLHF. The chain is built from TRBV27 and TRBJ1-6; possibly TRBD1 for D (6 bases). The V gene's germline CDR1 is MNHEY and CDR2 SMNVEV (reference sequence). Trimming pared 4 bases from V and 0 bases from J, leaving 10 bases between. This CDR3 is built from 16 residues.

The chain is built from TRBV28 and TRBJ1-2, with D unresolved. V was trimmed by 6 bases and J by 8 bases, leaving 10 bases between them. Germline lookup yields CDR1 MDHEN and CDR2 SYDVKM. The CDR3 has 11 amino acids. The DNA of the CDR3 is TGTGCCAGCAGGGCGTCACGAGGCTACACCTTC. Translating gives CASRASRGYTF.

The gene calls are TRBV28 and TRBJ2-5; D may be TRBD2 (6 bases). CDR3 size: 14 residues. The V gene lost 5 bases and the J gene lost 5 bases, with 15 bases spanning the gap. CDR1 and CDR2 (germline): MDHEN, SYDVKM. CDR3 in DNA: TGTGCCAGCAGTGCTCTTAGCGGAGGGGAGACCCAGTACTTC. Encoded protein: CASSALSGGETQYF.

In nucleotides, the CDR3 is TGTGCCACCAGTGACCCGATCAAGTACGAGCAGTACTTC. This gives the protein CATSDPIKYEQYF. This rearrangement joins TRBV24-1 to TRBJ2-7, with D uncertain. There are 13 residues in the CDR3. Germline CDR1 is KGHDR and CDR2 is SFDVKD. Trimming shortened V by 4 bases and J by 4 bases, and 10 bases separated the two germline ends.

This clonotype is termed large. The chain carries TRBV15 and TRBJ2-3; TRBD2 is a possible D gene (5 bases). This CDR3 has 17 residues. Germline V gene lookup returns CDR1 LNHNV and CDR2 YYDKDF (reference sequence). Trimming removed 5 bases at V and 0 bases at J, with 18 bases between. CDR3 DNA sequence: TGTGCCACCAGCCTTCAACGGGGTTTAACTAGCACAGATACGCAGTATTTT. This translates into CATSLQRGLTSTDTQYF.

The CDR3 is CSAVAGGPGETQYF. The CDR3, as DNA: TGCAGTGCTGTAGCGGGAGGGCCGGGGGAGACCCAGTACTTC. This chain links TRBV20-1 with TRBJ2-5, with 11 bases that match TRBD2. The CDR3 extends over 14 amino acids. V lost 5 bases, J lost 5 bases, and 7 bases stayed unmatched. CDR1 and CDR2 (germline): DFQATT, SNEGSKA (reference sequence).

The chain has TRBV12-3 or TRBV12-4 and TRBJ1-1; a possible D gene is TRBD1 (5 bases). V gave up 8 bases and J gave up 0 bases, with 13 bases separating them. CDR3 length equals 14 residues. CDR3 region: CASRTGLMNTEAFF. The CDR3 DNA is TGTGCCAGCCGCACAGGCTTAATGAACACTGAAGCTTTCTTT.

The chain carries TRBV10-1 and TRBJ2-5; D may match TRBD1 or TRBD2 (5 bases each). The V gene's germline CDR1 is WNHNN and CDR2 SYGVQD (reference sequence). The CDR3 covers 14 residues. Trimming left V 8 bases short and J 0 bases short, with 13 bases between. CDR3 amino acids: CASAGAAYQETQYF. The CDR3 coding sequence is TGCGCCAGCGCCGGGGCAGCTTACCAAGAGACCCAGTACTTC.

V usage is TRBV5-1 and J usage is TRBJ2-5; 16 nucleotides align to TRBD2. This CDR3 is built from 15 residues. After removal of 4 bases from V and 8 bases from J, the junction contained 5 bases not matched to a gene. Germline loops: CDR1 SGHRS, CDR2 YFSETQ. As DNA, the CDR3 is TGCGCCAGCAGCCGGGGGACTAGCGGGAGGGAAACCCAGTACTTC. It is translated as CASSRGTSGRETQYF. The full variable domain, in which reference TRBV5-1 and TRBJ2-5 provide the parts outside the CDR3, is KAGVTQTPRYLIKTRGQQVTLSCSPISGHRSVSWYQQTPGQGLQFLFEYFSETQRNKGNFPGRFSGRQFSNSRSEMNVSTLELGDSALYLCASSRGTSGRETQYFGPGTRLLVL.

The CDR3 here is CASSLRLAADTQYF. The CDR3 bases are TGTGCCAGCAGTTTAAGACTAGCCGCAGATACGCAGTATTTT. The chain joins TRBV27 to TRBJ2-3; 7 nucleotides match TRBD2. Germline values: CDR1 MNHEY, CDR2 SMNVEV (reference sequence). Trimming at V came to 2 bases and at J to 4 bases, leaving 3 bases not matched to a gene. The CDR3 length is 14 residues.

The V call is TRBV6-1, the J call TRBJ1-2; D perhaps matches TRBD1 (5 bases). V gave up 6 bases and J gave up 6 bases, with 17 bases separating them. Germline V gives CDR1 MNHNS, CDR2 SASEGT. The CDR3 covers 14 residues. In DNA form, the CDR3 reads TGTGCCAGCAGCTCCATAGGGGCGGTAAATGGCTACACCTTC. Translating gives CASSSIGAVNGYTF.

The genes are TRBV24-1 and TRBJ2-5, with a possible D match to TRBD2 (6 bases). V lost 1 base and J lost 1, with 9 bases in between. The CDR3 contains 15 residues. Germline values: CDR1 KGHDR, CDR2 SFDVKD. The DNA for the CDR3 is TGTGCCACCAGTGATTTAGGCGGGGCCCAAGAGACCCAGTACTTC. This translates into CATSDLGGAQETQYF.

The chain uses TRBV20-1 and TRBJ1-5, with TRBD1 matching over 7 bases. CDR1 is DFQATT, CDR2 SNEGSKA, per germline (reference sequence). This CDR3 has 13 residues. V was clipped by 4 bases and J by 1 base; unmatched bases: 1. The chain's CDR3 is CSATGQSNQPQHF. The CDR3 DNA reads TGCAGTGCTACGGGACAGAGCAATCAGCCCCAGCATTTT.

This chain uses TRBV7-2 with TRBJ2-5; the D gene could be TRBD1 or TRBD2 (5 bases each). The V end was cut by 5 bases, the J end by 2 bases, with 12 bases between. The CDR3 length is 14 residues. Germline V gene lookup returns CDR1 SGHTA and CDR2 FQGNSA. The CDR3 region is CASSRRGPQETQYF. In DNA, the CDR3 is TGTGCCAGCAGCCGCCGGGGACCACAAGAGACCCAGTACTTC.

This clonotype was detected only a few times. The gene calls are TRBV28 and TRBJ2-7, with 10 bases fitting TRBD2. Germline lookup yields CDR1 MDHEN and CDR2 SYDVKM. The CDR3 has 15 amino acids. V was clipped by 4 bases and J by 0 bases; unmatched bases: 3. CDR3 loop: CASSSAGGGSYEQYF. The CDR3 DNA sequence: TGTGCCAGCAGTTCAGCGGGAGGGGGCTCCTACGAGCAGTACTTC. The full variable domain, completed using reference TRBV28 and TRBJ2-7, is DVKVTQSSRYLVKRTGEKVFLECVQDMDHENMFWYRQDPGLGLRLIYFSYDVKMKEKGDIPEGYSVSREKKERFSLILESASTNQTSMYLCASSSAGGGSYEQYFGPGTRLTVT.

V is TRBV2 and J is TRBJ1-2, with a weak D call TRBD1 (5 bases). V lost 7 bases to trimming and J lost 4 bases, with 16 bases between them. The CDR3 length is 14 residues. Germline-derived CDR1 and CDR2 are SNHLY and FYNNEI. In DNA form, the CDR3 reads TGTGCCAGCAATAAGGACACAGCCATCTATGGCTACACCTTC. This gives the protein CASNKDTAIYGYTF. The variable domain in full, completed from reference TRBV2 and TRBJ1-2, reads EPEVTQTPSHQVTQMGQEVILRCVPISNHLYFYWYRQILGQKVEFLVSFYNNEISEKSEIFDDQFSVERPDGSNFTLKIRSTKLEDSAMYFCASNKDTAIYGYTFGSGTRLTVV.

The chain employs TRBV7-2 and TRBJ2-3; D ambiguous. Trimming took 2 bases from V and 0 from J, leaving 12 bases between them. This CDR3 spans 16 amino acids. Germline CDR1 SGHTA, CDR2 FQGNSA. CDR3 nucleotides: TGTGCCAGCAGCTTATTCCTCCTCAGAAGCACAGATACGCAGTATTTT. Its translation: CASSLFLLRSTDTQYF. Filled out from reference TRBV7-2 and TRBJ2-3, the complete variable domain reads GAGVSQSPSNKVTEKGKDVELRCDPISGHTALYWYRQSLGQGLEFLIYFQGNSAPDKSGLPSDRFSAERTGGSVSTLTIQRTQQEDSAVYLCASSLFLLRSTDTQYFGPGTRLTVL.

The chain uses TRBV6-2 or TRBV6-3 and TRBJ2-3; TRBD2 agrees at 10 bases. Losses at the gene ends were 8 bases for V and 2 bases for J; bases not matched to a gene: 7. Germline CDR1 is MNHEY and CDR2 is SVGEGT. The CDR3 covers 15 residues. The DNA of the CDR3 is TGTGCCAGCTTAGTAGCGGGAGGACCCACAGATACGCAGTATTTT. Translation: CASLVAGGPTDTQYF.

V and J are TRBV20-1 and TRBJ2-3; TRBD2 aligns across 13 bases. The V and J ends lost 5 bases and 5 bases, in that order; junction bases with no gene match: 7. The V gene's germline CDR1 is DFQATT and CDR2 SNEGSKA (reference sequence). This CDR3 spans 15 amino acids. CDR3 residues: CSALGLAGDRDTQYF. The CDR3 nucleotides are TGCAGTGCTCTCGGACTAGCGGGAGATAGAGATACGCAGTATTTT.

V and J are TRBV24-1 and TRBJ2-4; TRBD1 might be the D (5 bases). V was clipped by 4 bases and J by 0 bases, with 9 bases between them. In germline, CDR1 is KGHDR, CDR2 SFDVKD. The CDR3 totals 15 residues. In DNA form, the CDR3 reads TGTGCCACCAGTGAAGGGGCCCTAGCCAAAAACATTCAGTACTTC. Amino acid sequence: CATSEGALAKNIQYF.

The chain uses TRBV7-8 and TRBJ2-3, with D unclear. This CDR3 region has 14 residues. V lost 5 bases to trimming and J lost 3 bases, with 12 bases between them. The germline V gene encodes CDR1 SGHVS and CDR2 FQNEAQ. As DNA, the CDR3 is TGTGCCAGCAGCCCTATAGTCGAGACAGATACGCAGTATTTT. Translation: CASSPIVETDTQYF.

CDR3 loop: CASSQAARLGSSYEQYF. DNA for the CDR3: TGTGCCAGCAGCCAAGCGGCCAGACTAGGGAGCTCCTACGAGCAGTACTTC. The V call is TRBV4-2, the J call TRBJ2-7; the D gene is possibly TRBD2 (6 bases). Trimming removed 1 base from V and 0 bases from J, with 16 bases in between. CDR1 is LGHNA, CDR2 YNFKEQ, per germline. The CDR3 consists of 17 residues.